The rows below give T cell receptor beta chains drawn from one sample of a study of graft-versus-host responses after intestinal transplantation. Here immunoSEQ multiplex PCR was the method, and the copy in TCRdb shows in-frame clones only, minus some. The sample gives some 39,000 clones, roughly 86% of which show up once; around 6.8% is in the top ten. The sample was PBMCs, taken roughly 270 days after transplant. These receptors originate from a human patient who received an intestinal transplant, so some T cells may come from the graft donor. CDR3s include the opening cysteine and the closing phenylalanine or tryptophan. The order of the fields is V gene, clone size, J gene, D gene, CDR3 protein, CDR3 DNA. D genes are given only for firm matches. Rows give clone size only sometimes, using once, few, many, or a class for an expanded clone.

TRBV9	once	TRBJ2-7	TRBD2	CASSTYSSGGGNEQYF	TGTGCCAGCAGCACATACTCTAGCGGGGGGGGCAACGAGCAGTACTTC
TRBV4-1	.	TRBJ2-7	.	CASSPIWGLYYYEQYF	TGCGCCAGCAGCCCAATCTGGGGGCTGTACTACTACGAGCAGTACTTC
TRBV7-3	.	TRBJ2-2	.	CASSERQGVYTGELFF	TGTGCCAGCAGCGAGCGGCAGGGAGTATACACCGGGGAGCTGTTTTTT
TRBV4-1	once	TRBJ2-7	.	CASAGDGYEQYF	TGTGCCAGTGCTGGGGATGGCTACGAGCAGTACTTC
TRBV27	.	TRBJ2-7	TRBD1	CASSSPDRVAYEQYF	TGTGCCAGCAGTTCGCCCGACAGGGTCGCCTACGAGCAGTACTTC
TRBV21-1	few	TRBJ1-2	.	CAIAIPAGKWEVGYTF	TGTGCCATCGCCATACCGGCGGGAAAGTGGGAGGTTGGCTACACCTTC
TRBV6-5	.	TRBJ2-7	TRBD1	CASSLGTGGYEQYF	TGTGCCAGCAGTTTAGGGACAGGAGGGTACGAGCAGTACTTC
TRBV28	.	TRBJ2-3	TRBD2	CASRQAPTSGVTDTQYF	TGTGCCAGCAGACAAGCGCCGACTAGCGGGGTGACAGATACGCAGTATTTT
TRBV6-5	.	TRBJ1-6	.	CASQKASSNSPLHF	TGTGCCAGCCAAAAAGCCTCTAGTAATTCACCCCTCCACTTT
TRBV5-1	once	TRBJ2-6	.	CASSSAPGANVLTF	TGCGCCAGCAGCTCTGCCCCTGGGGCCAACGTCCTGACTTTC
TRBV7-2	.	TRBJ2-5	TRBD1	CASSLGRQGGRETQYF	TGTGCCAGCAGCTTAGGAAGACAGGGGGGAAGAGAGACCCAGTACTTC